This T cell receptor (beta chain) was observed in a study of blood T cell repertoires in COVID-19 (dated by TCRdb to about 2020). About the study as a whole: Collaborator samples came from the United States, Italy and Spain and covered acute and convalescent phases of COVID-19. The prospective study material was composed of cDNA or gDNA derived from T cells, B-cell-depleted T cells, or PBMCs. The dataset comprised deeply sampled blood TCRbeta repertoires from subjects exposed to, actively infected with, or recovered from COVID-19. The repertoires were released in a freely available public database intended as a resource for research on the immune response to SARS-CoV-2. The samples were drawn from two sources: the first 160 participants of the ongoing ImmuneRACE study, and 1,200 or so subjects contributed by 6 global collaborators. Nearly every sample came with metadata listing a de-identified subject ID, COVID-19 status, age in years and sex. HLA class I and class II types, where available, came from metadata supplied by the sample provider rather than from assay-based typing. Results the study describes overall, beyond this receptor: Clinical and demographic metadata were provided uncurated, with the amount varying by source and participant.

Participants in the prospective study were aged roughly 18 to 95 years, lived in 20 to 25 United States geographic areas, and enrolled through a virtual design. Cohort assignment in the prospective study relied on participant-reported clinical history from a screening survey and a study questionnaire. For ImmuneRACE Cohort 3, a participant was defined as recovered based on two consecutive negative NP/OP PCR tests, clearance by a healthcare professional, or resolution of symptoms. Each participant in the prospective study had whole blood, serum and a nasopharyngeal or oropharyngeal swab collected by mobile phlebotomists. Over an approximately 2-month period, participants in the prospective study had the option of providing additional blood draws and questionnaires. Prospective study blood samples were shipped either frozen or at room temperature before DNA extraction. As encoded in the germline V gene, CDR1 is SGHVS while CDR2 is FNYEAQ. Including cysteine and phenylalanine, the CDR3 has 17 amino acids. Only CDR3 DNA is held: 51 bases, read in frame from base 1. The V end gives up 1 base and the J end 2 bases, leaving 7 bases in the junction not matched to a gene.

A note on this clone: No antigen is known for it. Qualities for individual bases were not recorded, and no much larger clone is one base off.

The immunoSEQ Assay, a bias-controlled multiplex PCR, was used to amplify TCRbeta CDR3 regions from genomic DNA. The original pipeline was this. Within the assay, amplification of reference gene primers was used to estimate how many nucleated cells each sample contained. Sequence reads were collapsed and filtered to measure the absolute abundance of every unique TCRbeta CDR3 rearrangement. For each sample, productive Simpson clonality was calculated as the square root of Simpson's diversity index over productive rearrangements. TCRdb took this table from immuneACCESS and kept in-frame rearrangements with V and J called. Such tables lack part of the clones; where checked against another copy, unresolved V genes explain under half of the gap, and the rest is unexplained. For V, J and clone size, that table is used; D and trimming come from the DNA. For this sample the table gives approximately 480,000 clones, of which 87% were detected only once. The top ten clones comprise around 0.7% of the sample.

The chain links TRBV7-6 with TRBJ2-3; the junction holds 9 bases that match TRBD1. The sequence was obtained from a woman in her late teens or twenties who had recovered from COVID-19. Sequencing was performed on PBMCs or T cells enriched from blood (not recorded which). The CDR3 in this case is CASSLEGQGIPTDTQYF. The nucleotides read TGTGCCAGCAGCTTAGAAGGACAGGGGATTCCCACAGATACGCAGTATTTT.